Presented here are 20 T cell receptor beta chains from one specimen sequenced in a study of vaccination effects on CD4 cells after COVID-19. Assay: immunoSEQ multiplex PCR; the TCRdb copy retains only in-frame clones and omits some. Of tens of thousands of clones in the sample, around 70% were seen once. These receptors' antigens are unknown. Cultured cells yielded isolated CD4+ T cells after roughly 11 days. This specimen consisted of CD4+ T cells from PBMCs cultured without peptide, obtained before COVID-19 vaccination. The receptors shown here come from a human donor who received a COVID-19 vaccine.

The chain carries TRBV5-4 and TRBJ2-7; 9 nucleotides line up with TRBD1. CDR1 SGHNT and CDR2 YYREEE come from the germline V gene (reference sequence). The CDR3 is 15 amino acids. The ends lost 4 bases at V and 2 bases at J; junction bases unmatched: 7. CDR3 region: CASSHPGQGTYEQYF. CDR3 DNA: TGTGCCAGCAGCCACCCGGGACAGGGTACCTACGAGCAGTACTTC.

The gene calls are TRBV5-4 and TRBJ2-5; 12 nucleotides align to TRBD2. CDR3 length equals 16 residues. Germline V lookup: CDR1 SGHNT, CDR2 YYREEE (reference sequence). V shed 2 bases and J 5 bases; nucleotides not matched to a gene: 7. Here the CDR3 reads CASSLTSGRLRETQYF. In DNA, the CDR3 is TGTGCCAGCAGCTTAACTAGCGGGAGGTTGAGGGAGACCCAGTACTTC.

The J gene is TRBJ1-2, the V gene TRBV12-5, with D perhaps TRBD1 (5 bases). V shed 0 bases and J shed 3 bases, with 11 bases lying between them. Germline CDR1 and CDR2: LGHNT and FRNRAP. The CDR3 covers 15 residues. As DNA, the CDR3 is TGTGCTAGTGGTTTGGTACTCGGGGGGGACTATGGCTACACCTTC. Protein product: CASGLVLGGDYGYTF.

This clone showed up just a few times. The CDR3 DNA follows: TGTGCCAGCAGTGGTTCCTATGGCTACACCTTC. As protein: CASSGSYGYTF. This chain uses TRBV27 with TRBJ1-2, with D unclear. V lost 5 bases and J 4 bases, leaving 5 bases between the germline ends. The length of the CDR3 is 11 residues. Germline V gene sequence: CDR1 MNHEY, CDR2 SMNVEV (reference sequence).

The chain recombines TRBV20-1 with TRBJ2-7; D perhaps matches TRBD2 (5 bases). The CDR3 covers 13 residues. In germline, CDR1 is DFQATT, CDR2 SNEGSKA (reference sequence). Trimming left V 3 bases short and J 0 bases short, with 9 bases between. The CDR3 bases are TGCAGTGCTAGTACGGGGAGCTCCTACGAGCAGTACTTC. This encodes CSASTGSSYEQYF.

The chain is built from TRBV15 and TRBJ1-6, with D uncertain. V lost 5 bases to trimming and J lost 6 bases, with 5 bases between them. This CDR3 spans 12 amino acids. The germline gives CDR1 LNHNV, CDR2 YYDKDF (reference sequence). The CDR3 is CATSRPNSPLHF. CDR3 sequence (DNA): TGTGCCACCAGCCGCCCTAATTCACCCCTCCACTTT.

This chain connects TRBV2 to TRBJ1-4; 9 nucleotides align to TRBD1. The CDR3 contains 13 residues. Germline V gene lookup returns CDR1 SNHLY and CDR2 FYNNEI. The J segment lost 8 bases and the V segment lost 6 bases, leaving 4 bases of the junction unmatched. CDR3 coding DNA: TGTGCCAGCAGGGGACAGGGTTTCGAAAAACTGTTTTTT. This sequence encodes CASRGQGFEKLFF.

This clone was seen just once. The chain has TRBV7-2 and TRBJ1-1, with TRBD1 as a possible D gene (5 bases). Germline CDR1 reads SGHTA; CDR2 reads FQGNSA. The CDR3 length is 13 residues. Trimming removed 1 base at V and 5 bases at J, with 8 bases between. In DNA form, the CDR3 reads TGTGCCAGCAGCTTAGATCACAGGACTGAAGCTTTCTTT. Translation gives CASSLDHRTEAFF. The full variable domain, with the rest looked up from reference TRBV7-2 and TRBJ1-1, is GAGVSQSPSNKVTEKGKDVELRCDPISGHTALYWYRQSLGQGLEFLIYFQGNSAPDKSGLPSDRFSAERTGGSVSTLTIQRTQQEDSAVYLCASSLDHRTEAFFGQGTRLTVV.

The chain has TRBV7-6 and TRBJ1-1; a weak D match, TRBD1 (5 bases). The CDR3 is 15 residues long. Germline V CDR1 and CDR2: SGHVS, FNYEAQ. The V end lost 3 bases, the J end lost 3 bases, and 14 bases lay between the germline ends. CDR3 region: CASSFASVGDTEAFF. In nucleotides, the CDR3 is TGTGCCAGCAGCTTTGCTTCCGTAGGGGACACTGAAGCTTTCTTT.

This clone has just one count. This rearrangement joins TRBV5-1 to TRBJ2-5, with TRBD1 matching over 8 bases. The germline V gene encodes CDR1 SGHRS and CDR2 YFSETQ. V was clipped by 4 bases and J by 2 bases; unmatched bases: 7. The CDR3 is made up of 15 amino acids. CDR3: CASSVGRGRQETQYF. The DNA for the CDR3 is TGCGCCAGCAGCGTGGGCAGGGGGCGACAAGAGACCCAGTACTTC.

The CDR3: CASSSLGQINEKLFF. As DNA, the CDR3 is TGTGCCAGCAGCTCACTGGGACAGATCAATGAAAAACTGTTTTTT. This chain uses TRBV11-2 with TRBJ1-4; 7 bases are a match to TRBD1. This CDR3 has 15 residues. With V trimmed by 4 bases and J by 5 bases, 7 bases remained unmatched. Germline lookup yields CDR1 SGHAT and CDR2 FQNNGV. Full variable domain (outside the CDR3, taken from reference TRBV11-2 and TRBJ1-4): EAGVAQSPRYKIIEKRQSVAFWCNPISGHATLYWYQQILGQGPKLLIQFQNNGVVDDSQLPKDRFSAERLKGVDSTLKIQPAKLEDSAVYLCASSSLGQINEKLFFGSGTQLSVL.

This clone was detected only a few times. The J gene is TRBJ2-2, the V gene TRBV3-1 (or the pseudogene TRBV3-2), with D possibly matching TRBD1 (6 bases). The germline V and J ends were trimmed by 2 bases and 5 bases, with 6 bases remaining between them. The germline V gene encodes CDR1 LGHDT and CDR2 YNNKEL (reference sequence). The CDR3 has 13 residues. The CDR3 sequence: CASSQRGTGELFF. The CDR3 DNA sequence: TGTGCCAGCAGCCAAAGGGGGACCGGGGAGCTGTTTTTT.

The chain is built from TRBV28 and TRBJ2-4; 7 nucleotides line up with TRBD1. The V segment lost 6 bases and the J segment 7 bases; nucleotides outside the gene matches: 12. Germline CDR1 reads MDHEN; CDR2 reads SYDVKM. This CDR3 contains 15 residues. The CDR3 bases are TGTGCCAGCAGCCCGACAGGGAAGAGGGGGAACATTCAGTACTTC. Encoded protein: CASSPTGKRGNIQYF.

This chain joins TRBV3-1 (or the pseudogene TRBV3-2) and TRBJ2-7; D is ambiguous. V was trimmed by 4 bases and J by 0 bases, leaving 16 bases between them. The CDR3 totals 16 residues. The germline CDR1 and CDR2 sequences are LGHDT and YNNKEL (reference sequence). The CDR3 DNA reads as TGTGCCAGCAGCCTAGGCCGACTGGCCAGCTCCTACGAGCAGTACTTC. Residues: CASSLGRLASSYEQYF.

Only a few counts were recorded for this clone. The chain is built from TRBV11-3 and TRBJ2-1; 7 nucleotides agree with TRBD2. CDR1 and CDR2 from the germline V gene are SGHNT and YENEEA. V trimming: 0 bases; J trimming: 3 bases; junction bases outside the gene matches: 2. The CDR3 spans 15 residues. CDR3 sequence reads: CASSLDPSGYNEQFF. The DNA of the CDR3 is TGTGCCAGCAGCTTAGATCCTAGCGGCTACAATGAGCAGTTCTTC. The variable domain in full, with the rest retrieved from reference TRBV11-3 and TRBJ2-1, is EAGVVQSPRYKIIEKKQPVAFWCNPISGHNTLYWYLQNLGQGPELLIRYENEEAVDDSQLPKDRFSAERLKGVDSTLKIQPAELGDSAVYLCASSLDPSGYNEQFFGPGTRLTVL.

The genes are TRBV11-2 and TRBJ1-2, with TRBD1 matching 10 bases. Trimming removed 6 bases from V and 7 bases from J; junction bases left unmatched: 8. Germline V CDR1 and CDR2: SGHAT, FQNNGV. CDR3 length: 14 residues. CDR3 protein: CASRLTGGESGYTF. CDR3 sequence (DNA): TGTGCCAGCAGGCTGACAGGGGGCGAAAGTGGCTACACCTTC. Looking up the rest from reference TRBV11-2 and TRBJ1-2 gives the full variable domain: EAGVAQSPRYKIIEKRQSVAFWCNPISGHATLYWYQQILGQGPKLLIQFQNNGVVDDSQLPKDRFSAERLKGVDSTLKIQPAKLEDSAVYLCASRLTGGESGYTFGSGTRLTVV.

The chain employs TRBV7-9 and TRBJ1-2; the D is unclear. Trimming cost V 5 bases and J 1 base, with 8 bases left between them. CDR1 SEHNR and CDR2 FQNEAQ come from the germline V gene (reference sequence). The CDR3 sequence is 13 residues long. The CDR3 DNA is TGTGCCAGCAGCCTGATGGATAACTATGGCTACACCTTC. Residues: CASSLMDNYGYTF.

V usage is TRBV2 and J usage is TRBJ2-7; 9 bases fit TRBD2. The germline V gene has CDR1 SNHLY and CDR2 FYNNEI. Trimming removed 8 bases from V and 6 bases from J; junction bases left unmatched: 5. This CDR3 comprises 12 residues. CDR3 protein: CASGLAGPEQYF. Written as DNA, the CDR3 is TGTGCCAGCGGGCTAGCGGGACCCGAGCAGTACTTC.

The CDR3 sequence: CASRNGWGGGYTF. The CDR3 coding sequence is TGTGCCAGCAGGAATGGGTGGGGTGGAGGCTACACCTTC. This chain joins TRBV2 and TRBJ1-2; D not certain. The CDR3 runs to 13 residues. Deletions cut 6 bases from V and 8 bases from J, with 16 bases between. Germline lookup yields CDR1 SNHLY and CDR2 FYNNEI.

This chain connects TRBV27 to TRBJ2-7; D gene unclear. With 4 bases removed from V and 3 bases from J, the gap between germline ends came to 10 bases. CDR3 length equals 13 residues. From germline, CDR1 is MNHEY and CDR2 SMNVEV (reference sequence). CDR3 bases: TGTGCCAGCAGTTCCAGCCCGTTCTACGAGCAGTACTTC. It codes for CASSSSPFYEQYF.